This T cell receptor (beta chain) comes out of a study of T-cell memory formation after mild COVID-19 listed by TCRdb under 2021. At the level of the whole study: TCR sequence clusters from the two donors were found to be largely donor specific. T-cell clones expanding and contracting after mild COVID-19 in two donors were tracked by longitudinal TCRalpha and TCRbeta repertoire sequencing. Two young, previously healthy adult volunteers, one female and one male, were included in the cohort.

What the authors observed across the whole study: The study covered only a couple of mild cases, and larger cohorts including severe cases with pre-infection samples were considered necessary. Whether the second-wave clones peaking on day 37 were SARS-CoV-2 specific was not confirmed. Contracting CD4+ clones appeared mostly in the CM and EM memory subsets, whereas CD8+ clones were enriched in EMRA. Some responding clones were detected in pre-infection memory, suggesting pre-existing cross-reactive memory T cells joined the SARS-CoV-2 response. Balanced CD4/CD8 phenotypes were observed for clones contracting from day 15 to 85, whereas a bias towards CD4+ was observed for a second wave of clones expanding from day 15 to 37.

PBMCs were isolated by Ficoll-Paque density gradient centrifugation. Of note for this clonotype: The antigen it binds to is not known. No much larger clone is present one base from it, and per-base qualities are unavailable.

This sample was sequenced with an Illumina NovaSeq 6000. TCRalpha and TCRbeta cDNA libraries were built by 5'RACE with constant-segment primers, adding sample barcodes and unique molecular identifiers. Trizol reagent was used to extract RNA from every sample. Libraries were amplified in two PCR steps, with a second sample barcode and Illumina TruSeq adapters added in the second step. The libraries were sequenced on an Illumina NovaSeq using 2 x 150 bp paired-end reads. The authors' analysis ran thus. Demultiplexing of reads and collapsing into UMI-guided consensus sequences were performed with migec v1.2.7. With mixcr v2.1.11, UMI consensuses were aligned to TRA and TRB V and J templates and assembled into clonotypes. A clonotype was counted as expanded or contracted only if both edgeR and NoisET called the change significant, with noise models trained on biological replicates. For edgeR calls, the thresholds were a false discovery rate-adjusted p below 0.01 and a log2 fold-change of 1. As an exploratory analysis of dynamics, PCA with hierarchical clustering was applied to max-normalized trajectories of the 1000 most abundant clonotypes. Separately sequenced CD4+ and CD8+ repertoires were used to assign the CD4 or CD8 phenotype of responding clones. TCRdb's own reprocessing of the public reads used fastp at Q25 and MiXCR and kept productive beta chains. Records with the same CDR3 protein are collapsed into one entry carrying the most frequent genes and DNA. These V and J calls derive from TCRdb rather than the authors' analysis. In all, the sample holds more than 150,000 distinct CDR3 sequences, and 9.5% to 13% of those were seen once. Roughly 3.8% of the sample is held by the ten biggest clonotypes.

Germline trimming amounts to 2 bases on V and 5 bases on J, with 2 as the count of junction bases outside the gene matches. The germline V gene provides CDR1 MNHEY and CDR2 SVGAGI. Counted from cysteine to phenylalanine, this CDR3 has 14 amino acids. Kept here is only the CDR3 DNA, which spans 42 bases and is read in frame from base 1. Sequenced material: PBMCs or a T cell subset sorted from them (not recorded which). Recombination joined TRBV6-5 with TRBJ2-3; 9 junctional bases match TRBD2. The sequence came from a man in his late teens or twenties who had mild COVID-19 (a few samples of this study predate the infection). The sample titles of this study are shuffled in the database, so cell type and time point are left out; the donor was told from shared clones. CDR3 sequence: CASSYAGGRDTQYF. The DNA is TGTGCCAGCAGTTACGCGGGGGGGAGAGATACGCAGTATTTT.